The 6 T cell receptor beta chains given below trace back to one sample, sequenced in a study of cytomegalovirus exposure and HLA in healthy donors. Sequencing was performed with immunoSEQ multiplex PCR; in TCRdb, only in-frame clones are kept and a portion is missing. Seen here are roughly 180,000 clones, roughly nine tenths observed once, and the top ten hold more than 5.5%. The specimen was PBMCs. The receptor set was obtained from a man aged 25 to 40 in good health and CMV-seropositive.

Details on this clone: The same CDR3 is also encoded by other DNA sequences in this sample. As DNA, the CDR3 is TGCGCCAGCAGCTTAGGACAGGGAGGGTACAATGAGCAGTTCTTC. It codes for CASSLGQGGYNEQFF. The gene calls are TRBV5-1 and TRBJ2-1; maybe TRBD1 (8 bases). Germline lookup yields CDR1 SGHRS and CDR2 YFSETQ. Trimming left V 2 bases short and J 4 bases short, with 13 bases between. The CDR3 is 15 residues long.

The rearrangement joins TRBV6-1 to TRBJ2-7; D is unresolved. This CDR3 comprises 15 residues. CDR1 and CDR2 (germline): MNHNS, SASEGT. Trimming took 8 bases from V and 2 from J, leaving 19 bases between them. CDR3 in DNA: TGTGCCAGCCGACCCCTTCCCCGGTCTACCTACGAGCAGTACTTC. Its protein is CASRPLPRSTYEQYF.

DNA for the CDR3: TGTGCCAGCAGGCACGGGACAGGGAGGGAGGCTGAAGCTTTCTTT. Amino acid sequence: CASRHGTGREAEAFF. The J gene is TRBJ1-1, the V gene TRBV28; 9 nucleotides line up with TRBD1. Germline V gives CDR1 MDHEN, CDR2 SYDVKM. The CDR3 extends over 15 amino acids. The J segment lost 6 bases and the V segment lost 6 bases, leaving 11 bases of the junction unmatched.

V gene TRBV14 combines with J gene TRBJ2-7; D remains unclear. The V end lost 1 base, the J end lost 3 bases, and 13 bases lay between the germline ends. This CDR3 is 15 amino acids long. Germline V lookup: CDR1 SGHDN, CDR2 FVKESK. The CDR3 reads CASSQATFLNYEQYF. The CDR3 nucleotides read TGTGCCAGCAGCCAAGCTACTTTTTTGAACTACGAGCAGTACTTC.

The rearrangement links TRBV2 to TRBJ1-2; 8 bases match TRBD1. Germline V gives CDR1 SNHLY, CDR2 FYNNEI. The CDR3 contains 11 residues. With V trimmed by 10 bases and J by 8 bases, 6 bases remained unmatched. The CDR3 protein is CATRTGWGYTF. The CDR3 coding sequence is TGTGCCACCCGGACAGGGTGGGGCTACACCTTC.

The CDR3, as DNA: TGTGCCAGCAGCTTTGGGGGTGCTTCCTACGAGCAGTACTTC. This encodes CASSFGGASYEQYF. The chain has TRBV5-6 and TRBJ2-7; D may be TRBD1 or TRBD2 (5 bases each). Trimming took 2 bases from V and 1 from J, leaving 10 bases between them. The CDR3 covers 14 residues. CDR1 and CDR2 (germline): SGHDT, YYEEEE.